This TCR beta chain was documented in a study of graft-versus-host responses after intestinal transplantation. The assay was immunoSEQ multiplex PCR, and TCRdb's table has in-frame clones only and misses some. The sample records around 90,000 clones, roughly 93% being singletons. CDR1 and CDR2 (germline): MNHEY, SMNVEV (reference sequence). V dropped 3 bases and J dropped 6 bases, with 6 bases sitting between them. The length of the CDR3 is 12 residues. As to this clone: Its antigen remains unidentified.

The sequence came from a human donor who was the organ donor for an intestinal transplant. Source: unstimulated CD4+ T cells sorted from spleen or lymph node cells, taken before transplant. The V gene is TRBV27, the J gene TRBJ1-5; D remains ambiguous. This CDR3 is CASSFWGQPQHF. CDR3 in DNA: TGTGCCAGCAGTTTCTGGGGTCAGCCCCAGCATTTT.